This TCR beta chain was found in a study of T cells in Graves' hyperthyroidism and ophthalmopathy. This clonotype was observed many times. TCR beta CDR3 regions were amplified from RNA. The HTBI primer set drove a first-round RT-PCR of the TCR CDR3. TCRdb recomputed calls from the multiplex PCR reads with MiXCR, one row per CDR3 protein. Of roughly 400,000 distinct CDR3 sequences listed, 11% to 15% are singletons. The origin of this receptor is a man aged 50 or older with Graves' ophthalmopathy. Sequencing was carried out using blood.

This CDR3 is CASSWRDSRNTEAFF. CDR3 nucleotides: TGCGCCAGCAGCTGGCGGGACAGTAGGAACACTGAAGCTTTCTTT. This chain links TRBV5-1 with TRBJ1-1; TRBD1 matches 7 bases. V shed 3 bases, J shed 1 base, and the junction held 6 bases outside the gene matches. Looked up from germline, CDR1 is SGHRS and CDR2 is YFSETQ. The CDR3 has 15 residues. The full variable domain, rest sourced from reference TRBV5-1 and TRBJ1-1, is KAGVTQTPRYLIKTRGQQVTLSCSPISGHRSVSWYQQTPGQGLQFLFEYFSETQRNKGNFPGRFSGRQFSNSRSEMNVSTLELGDSALYLCASSWRDSRNTEAFFGQGTRLTVV.